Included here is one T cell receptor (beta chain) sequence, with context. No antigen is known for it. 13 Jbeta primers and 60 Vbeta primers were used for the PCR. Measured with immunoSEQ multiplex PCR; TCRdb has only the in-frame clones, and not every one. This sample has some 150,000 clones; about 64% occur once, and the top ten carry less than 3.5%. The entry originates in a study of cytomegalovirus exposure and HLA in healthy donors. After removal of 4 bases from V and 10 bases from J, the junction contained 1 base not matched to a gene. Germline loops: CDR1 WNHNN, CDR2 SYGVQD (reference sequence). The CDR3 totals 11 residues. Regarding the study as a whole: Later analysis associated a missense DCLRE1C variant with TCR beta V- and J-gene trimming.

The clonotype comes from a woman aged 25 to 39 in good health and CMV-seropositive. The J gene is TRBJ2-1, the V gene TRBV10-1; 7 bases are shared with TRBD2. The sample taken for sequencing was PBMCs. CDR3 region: CASSGEGEQFF. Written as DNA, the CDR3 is TGCGCCAGCAGTGGGGAGGGAGAGCAGTTCTTC.